This T cell receptor beta chain was documented in a study of CD8 T cells in ankylosing spondylitis. TCRdb recomputed calls from the 5' RACE reads with MiXCR, one row per CDR3 protein. The data show about 300,000 distinct CDR3 sequences, 11% seen once. V was trimmed by 4 bases and J by 5 bases, leaving 10 bases between them. Germline lookup yields CDR1 SQVTM and CDR2 ANQGSEA. CDR3 size: 12 residues. This clonotype was seen ten or more times. The clonotype was recovered from a female donor with ankylosing spondylitis or in good health (not recorded which). The chain combines TRBV29-1 with TRBJ2-3; possibly TRBD1 or TRBD2 for D (5 bases each). The sequencing input was blood, either unsorted or a sorted T cell fraction (not recorded which). Here the CDR3 reads CSVVGVGDTQYF. Here the CDR3 DNA reads TGCAGCGTTGTGGGGGTAGGAGATACGCAGTATTTT.